This T cell receptor (beta chain) originates from a study of blood T cell repertoires in COVID-19. For the study at large: The analysed material was cDNA or gDNA that came from T cells, B-cell-depleted T cells, or PBMCs.

Methods used by the authors: The assay estimated nucleated cells by amplifying reference gene primers. The method was immunoSEQ multiplex PCR; TCRdb's version includes in-frame clones alone and lacks a portion of them. V and J calls plus clone size are reproduced from that table; the DNA served to infer D and trimming. This table holds about 400,000 clones, roughly 88% found once. The CDR3 runs 16 residues. V shed 5 bases and J 8 bases; nucleotides not matched to a gene: 13. Looked up from germline, CDR1 is SNHLY and CDR2 is FYNNEI. The cohort comprised adults aged 18 to 89 years residing in some 24 US areas. Cohort assignment relied on participant-reported clinical history.

This receptor was obtained from a middle-aged woman with acute COVID-19. The chain employs TRBV2 and TRBJ1-4; 8 nucleotides align to TRBD1. What was sequenced was PBMCs or T cells enriched from blood (not recorded which). The CDR3 DNA reads as TGTGCCAGCAGTCCACAAGTCGCAGGGGGCCGGGAAAAACTGTTTTTT. This encodes CASSPQVAGGREKLFF.